The 28 T cell receptor beta chains reported below all come from one sample, sequenced in a study of T cell responses to AZD1222 COVID-19 vaccine. Libraries were prepared by immunoSEQ multiplex PCR; TCRdb keeps only in-frame clonotypes and omits some of them. The data contain more than 95,000 clones, roughly 86% of them singletons. The material was peripheral blood, obtained 28 days after the second dose of the MenACWY control vaccine. These TCRs come from an adult who received the MenACWY meningococcal vaccine as a control.

This clone was seen a handful of times. The V call is TRBV28, the J call TRBJ1-1; D is undetermined. The CDR3 covers 12 residues. CDR1 and CDR2 (germline): MDHEN, SYDVKM. The V and J ends lost 10 bases and 7 bases respectively, with 16 bases between them. CDR3 protein: CATQGGLIEAFF. CDR3 DNA: TGTGCCACCCAAGGAGGGCTAATTGAAGCTTTCTTT.

In nucleotides, the CDR3 is TGTGCCAGCAGCTTGTTCGGCAGGGGGCAGTACGTGGGGACTGAAGCTTTCTTT. This translates into CASSLFGRGQYVGTEAFF. V and J are TRBV5-6 and TRBJ1-1; TRBD1 matches 8 bases. V gave up 1 base and J gave up 5 bases; unmatched junction bases: 16. Germline CDR1 reads SGHDT; CDR2 reads YYEEEE. This CDR3 is built from 18 residues.

The chain employs TRBV27 and TRBJ1-5; D is ambiguous. The CDR3 contains 13 residues. In germline, CDR1 is MNHEY, CDR2 SMNVEV (reference sequence). V lost 6 bases, J lost 4 bases, and 10 bases lay in between. CDR3 sequence reads: CASSPLGNQPQHF. The CDR3 DNA sequence: TGTGCCAGCAGCCCCCTGGGGAATCAGCCCCAGCATTTT.

The chain recombines TRBV7-2 with TRBJ1-3, with D hard to call. The germline gives CDR1 SGHTA, CDR2 FQGNSA. Trimming pared 1 base from V and 0 bases from J, leaving 7 bases between. The CDR3 is 15 residues long. CDR3 region: CASSLEGRSGNTIYF. CDR3 coding DNA: TGTGCCAGCAGCTTAGAGGGCCGCTCTGGAAACACCATATATTTT.

The chain joins TRBV11-2 to TRBJ2-2; possible D gene TRBD1, 6 bases. Germline CDR1 is SGHAT and CDR2 is FQNNGV. The germline V and J ends were trimmed by 5 bases and 1 base, with 8 bases remaining between them. This CDR3 has 14 amino acids. The DNA of the CDR3 is TGTGCCAGCAGCGGACAGCGGAACACCGGGGAGCTGTTTTTT. Residues: CASSGQRNTGELFF.

This sequence joins TRBV7-9 and TRBJ1-3; TRBD1 matches 8 bases. Germline V CDR1 and CDR2: SEHNR, FQNEAQ (reference sequence). There are 16 residues in the CDR3. J lost 7 bases, V lost 2 bases, and 10 bases had no gene match. The CDR3: CASSLPPTGATNTIYF. CDR3 bases: TGTGCCAGCAGCTTACCCCCGACAGGGGCAACGAACACCATATATTTT.

The DNA for the CDR3 is TGTGCCAGCAGCTTGGGTAGTAGCGGGGCCTATGGCTACACCTTC. Its translation: CASSLGSSGAYGYTF. The chain combines TRBV5-6 with TRBJ1-2; a weak D match, TRBD1 (5 bases). Germline V CDR1 and CDR2: SGHDT, YYEEEE. The CDR3 runs 15 residues. V was clipped by 0 bases and J by 4 bases, with 13 bases between them.

This rearrangement joins TRBV27 to TRBJ1-2, with D unresolved. CDR3 length equals 14 residues. The V and J ends lost 6 bases and 4 bases respectively, with 15 bases between them. Germline V gene lookup returns CDR1 MNHEY and CDR2 SMNVEV (reference sequence). CDR3 sequence reads: CASRREGRSYGYTF. CDR3 coding DNA: TGTGCCAGCAGAAGGGAGGGTCGGAGCTATGGCTACACCTTC.

The chain is built from TRBV9 and TRBJ2-4; no definite D call. This CDR3 region has 13 residues. Trimming cost V 0 bases and J 7 bases, with 8 bases left between them. Germline V CDR1 and CDR2: SGDLS, YYNGEE. The chain's CDR3 is CASSVDPSNIQYF. The CDR3 DNA is TGTGCCAGCAGCGTAGACCCCTCGAACATTCAGTACTTC.

This chain joins TRBV7-8 and TRBJ2-3, with a possible D match to TRBD1 (6 bases). The CDR3 loop spans 17 amino acids. Germline CDR1 SGHVS, CDR2 FQNEAQ. V gave up 1 base and J gave up 4 bases, with 18 bases separating them. CDR3 protein: CASSLGQNRVRADTQYF. In nucleotides, the CDR3 is TGTGCCAGCAGCTTAGGCCAAAACAGGGTTAGGGCAGATACGCAGTATTTT.

The chain employs TRBV4-2 and TRBJ1-2, with 8 nucleotides matching TRBD1. Germline CDR1 LGHNA, CDR2 YNFKEQ. CDR3 size: 15 residues. Losses at the gene ends were 1 base for V and 7 bases for J; bases not matched to a gene: 8. The CDR3 region is CASSQVSQGASGYTF. CDR3 nucleotides: TGTGCCAGCAGCCAAGTTTCCCAGGGGGCGAGTGGCTACACCTTC.

The chain carries TRBV6-1 and TRBJ1-1; 8 bases map to TRBD1. This CDR3 spans 14 amino acids. Germline trimming cut 3 bases from V and 5 bases from J; bases unmatched to any gene: 5. Germline values: CDR1 MNHNS, CDR2 SASEGT. CDR3: CASSEDRVLTEAFF. The CDR3 DNA is TGTGCCAGCAGTGAGGACAGGGTCCTAACTGAAGCTTTCTTT.

This chain uses TRBV7-8 with TRBJ1-5; D remains unclear. Germline assignment: CDR1 SGHVS and CDR2 FQNEAQ. The CDR3 extends over 12 amino acids. Trimming pared 3 bases from V and 7 bases from J, leaving 7 bases between. As DNA, the CDR3 is TGTGCCAGCAGCTTGGGGTTCCAGCCCCAGCATTTT. It specifies CASSLGFQPQHF. The variable domain in full, with the rest retrieved from reference TRBV7-8 and TRBJ1-5, is GAGVSQSPRYKVAKRGQDVALRCDPISGHVSLFWYQQALGQGPEFLTYFQNEAQLDKSGLPSDRFFAERPEGSVSTLKIQRTQQEDSAVYLCASSLGFQPQHFGDGTRLSIL.

Turning to this clone: Other DNA sequences in this sample translate to the same CDR3. The chain combines TRBV2 with TRBJ2-3; D not certain. There are 10 residues in the CDR3. Trimming stripped 5 bases from V and 6 bases from J, with 3 bases between. Germline V gene sequence: CDR1 SNHLY, CDR2 FYNNEI. The CDR3 sequence: CASSTDTQYF. In DNA, the CDR3 is TGTGCCAGCAGTACGGATACGCAGTATTTT.

V gene TRBV5-1 combines with J gene TRBJ2-3; 11 bases align to TRBD1. Germline trimming cut 0 bases from V and 4 bases from J; bases unmatched to any gene: 22. There are 22 residues in the CDR3. The germline gives CDR1 SGHRS, CDR2 YFSETQ. The CDR3 sequence is CASSLAIFGQGAERRDPDTQYF. The CDR3 DNA reads TGCGCCAGCAGCTTGGCCATTTTCGGACAGGGGGCTGAACGACGGGACCCAGATACGCAGTATTTT. The full variable domain, completed using reference TRBV5-1 and TRBJ2-3, is KAGVTQTPRYLIKTRGQQVTLSCSPISGHRSVSWYQQTPGQGLQFLFEYFSETQRNKGNFPGRFSGRQFSNSRSEMNVSTLELGDSALYLCASSLAIFGQGAERRDPDTQYFGPGTRLTVL.

CDR3 residues: CSVAGGRSYEQYF. DNA for the CDR3: TGCAGCGTTGCGGGGGGCCGGTCCTACGAGCAGTACTTC. The chain couples TRBV29-1 to TRBJ2-7, with a possible D match to TRBD2 (7 bases). V was pared by 4 bases and J by 1 base, with 11 bases between. CDR3 size: 13 residues. Germline-derived CDR1 and CDR2 are SQVTM and ANQGSEA.

The chain combines TRBV11-2 with TRBJ2-5; 8 nucleotides match TRBD1. Germline-derived CDR1 and CDR2 are SGHAT and FQNNGV. Trimming removed 5 bases from V and 3 bases from J; junction bases left unmatched: 2. The CDR3 spans 13 residues. The CDR3 bases are TGTGCCAGCAGCCGGGACAGGAAAGAGACCCAGTACTTC. Encoded protein: CASSRDRKETQYF.

This clone showed up many times. The chain links TRBV6-5 to TRBJ2-2; 10 bases are a match to TRBD1. Germline V gene lookup returns CDR1 MNHEY and CDR2 SVGAGI. The CDR3 length is 16 residues. Trimming took 1 base from V and 7 from J; bases not matched to a gene: 6. CDR3 region: CASSYWDRGVGGELFF. Here the CDR3 DNA reads TGTGCCAGCAGTTACTGGGACAGGGGTGTTGGCGGGGAGCTGTTTTTT.

The chain uses TRBV4-3 and TRBJ1-6; tentatively, D is TRBD1 (6 bases). CDR3 length: 17 residues. V was pared by 0 bases and J by 9 bases, with 18 bases between. Per the germline V gene, CDR1 is LGHNA and CDR2 is YSLEER. CDR3 DNA: TGCGCCAGCAGCCAAGATGCGGGGGCTAGGGGCGGTTCACCCCTCCACTTT. Translation: CASSQDAGARGGSPLHF.

This chain links TRBV19 with TRBJ1-1; a possible D gene is TRBD1 (5 bases). Germline CDR1 is LNHDA and CDR2 is SQIVND (reference sequence). This CDR3 has 14 residues. V gave up 4 bases and J gave up 4 bases, with 13 bases separating them. In nucleotides, the CDR3 is TGTGCCAGTAGTACTCAGGGATTGGTCACTGAAGCTTTCTTT. Residues: CASSTQGLVTEAFF.

This chain uses TRBV7-2 with TRBJ2-5; 8 bases are a match to TRBD1. The germline V gene has CDR1 SGHTA and CDR2 FQGNSA. This CDR3 contains 14 residues. The V gene end was trimmed by 4 bases and the J gene end by 5 bases; junction bases not matched to a gene: 6. CDR3 protein: CASSSDRGGETQYF. DNA for the CDR3: TGTGCCAGCAGCTCTGACAGGGGTGGGGAGACCCAGTACTTC.

J is TRBJ1-6 and V is TRBV6-6, with TRBD1 matching 8 bases. Per the germline V gene, CDR1 is MNHNY and CDR2 is SVGAGI (reference sequence). The CDR3 runs to 14 residues. V lost 6 bases, J lost 6 bases, and 4 bases stayed unmatched. The CDR3: CASSQGAGNSPLHF. The CDR3 nucleotides read TGTGCCAGCAGCCAGGGGGCCGGTAATTCACCCCTCCACTTT.

This clone has just one count. The V call is TRBV10-3, the J call TRBJ1-2; perhaps TRBD1 as D (6 bases). V was shortened by 2 bases and J by 4 bases, with 14 bases between the two germline ends. In germline, CDR1 is ENHRY, CDR2 SYGVKD. The CDR3 is 15 residues long. The CDR3 reads CAISEPGGVRYGYTF. CDR3 bases: TGTGCCATCAGTGAGCCCGGGGGCGTACGCTATGGCTACACCTTC.

This clone was picked up one time. The chain is built from TRBV19 and TRBJ2-5; weak D call: TRBD1 (6 bases). CDR3 size: 14 residues. The germline V gene encodes CDR1 LNHDA and CDR2 SQIVND (reference sequence). V was pared by 2 bases and J by 5 bases, with 12 bases between. This chain's CDR3 is CASSITGFTETQYF. The DNA of the CDR3 is TGTGCCAGTAGTATAACAGGGTTTACGGAGACCCAGTACTTC.

The chain uses TRBV5-6 and TRBJ2-5; D remains unclear. The germline gives CDR1 SGHDT, CDR2 YYEEEE. The CDR3 has 14 residues. The V end lost 2 bases, the J end lost 3 bases, and 11 bases lay between the germline ends. The CDR3 sequence is CASSLQGREETQYF. In DNA form, the CDR3 reads TGTGCCAGCAGCTTACAAGGAAGGGAAGAGACCCAGTACTTC.

The rearrangement joins TRBV15 to TRBJ2-7; the D call may be TRBD1 or TRBD2 (6 bases each). The CDR3 has 16 residues. V was clipped by 0 bases and J by 5 bases, with 17 bases between them. CDR1 is LNHNV and CDR2 is YYDKDF in the germline V gene (reference sequence). The CDR3 region has the DNA TGTGCCACCAGCAGAGATTCTGGGGGGCGATCCGACGAGCAGTACTTC. It encodes CATSRDSGGRSDEQYF.

The V gene is TRBV19, the J gene TRBJ2-4, with D tentatively TRBD2 (6 bases). The CDR3 extends over 19 amino acids. V gave up 3 bases and J gave up 1 base, with 22 bases separating them. Germline V lookup: CDR1 LNHDA, CDR2 SQIVND (reference sequence). CDR3 in DNA: TGTGCCAGTAGTATTAGTTTCGGGGGATTGGCTCTGGCCAAAAACATTCAGTACTTC. Amino acid sequence: CASSISFGGLALAKNIQYF. Together with reference TRBV19 and TRBJ2-4, the CDR3 gives the full variable domain: DGGITQSPKYLFRKEGQNVTLSCEQNLNHDAMYWYRQDPGQGLRLIYYSQIVNDFQKGDIAEGYSVSREKKESFPLTVTSAQKNPTAFYLCASSISFGGLALAKNIQYFGAGTRLSVL.

J is TRBJ1-1 and V is TRBV4-2, with 7 bases matching TRBD1. The CDR3 spans 14 residues. CDR1 is LGHNA and CDR2 is YNFKEQ in the germline V gene. V lost 3 bases and J lost 5; bases outside the gene matches: 6. The CDR3 here is CASSQVQGRTEAFF. CDR3 sequence (DNA): TGTGCCAGCAGCCAGGTACAGGGGAGGACTGAAGCTTTCTTT.